This T cell receptor (beta chain) was recorded in a study of blood T cell repertoires in COVID-19. Across the study: COVID-19 samples, acute and convalescent, were from the United States, Italy and Spain. Sources were T cells, B-cell-depleted T cells, or PBMCs; the material itself was cDNA or gDNA.

Clones were sequenced by immunoSEQ multiplex PCR, and TCRdb holds only the in-frame ones, with some missing. Among hundreds of thousands of clones listed, approximately 84% were seen once. Germline lookup yields CDR1 LGHNT and CDR2 FRNRAP. The CDR3 runs to 14 residues. Trimming cost V 7 bases and J 2 bases; bases outside gene matches: 6. This TCR came from a woman older than 75 with acute or convalescent COVID-19. Sequenced input: peripheral blood. The chain has TRBV12-5 and TRBJ1-2; 8 bases match TRBD1. CDR3 loop: CASAMTGANYGYTF. The CDR3 DNA follows: TGTGCTAGTGCCATGACAGGGGCCAACTATGGCTACACCTTC.